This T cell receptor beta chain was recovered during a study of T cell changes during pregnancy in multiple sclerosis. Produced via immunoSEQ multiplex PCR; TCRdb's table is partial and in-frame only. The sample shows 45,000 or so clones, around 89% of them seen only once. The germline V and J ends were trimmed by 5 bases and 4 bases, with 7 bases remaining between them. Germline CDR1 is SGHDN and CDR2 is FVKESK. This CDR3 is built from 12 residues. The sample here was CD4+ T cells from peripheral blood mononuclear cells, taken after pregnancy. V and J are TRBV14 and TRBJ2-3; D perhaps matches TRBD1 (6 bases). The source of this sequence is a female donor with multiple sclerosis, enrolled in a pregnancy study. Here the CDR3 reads CASSWGPDTQYF. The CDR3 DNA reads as TGTGCCAGCAGCTGGGGGCCAGATACGCAGTATTTT.